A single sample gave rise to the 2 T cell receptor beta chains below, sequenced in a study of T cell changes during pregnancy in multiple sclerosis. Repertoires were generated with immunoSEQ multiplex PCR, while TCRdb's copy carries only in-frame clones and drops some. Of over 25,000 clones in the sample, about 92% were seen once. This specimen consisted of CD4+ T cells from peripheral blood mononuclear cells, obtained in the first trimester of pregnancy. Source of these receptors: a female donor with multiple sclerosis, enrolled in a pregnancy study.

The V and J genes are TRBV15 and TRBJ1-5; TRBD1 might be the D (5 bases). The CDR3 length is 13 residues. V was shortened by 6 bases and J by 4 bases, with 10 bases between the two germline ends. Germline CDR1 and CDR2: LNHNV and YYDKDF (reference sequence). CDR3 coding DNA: TGTGCCACCAGTTGGGGCACTAATCAGCCCCAGCATTTT. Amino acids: CATSWGTNQPQHF.

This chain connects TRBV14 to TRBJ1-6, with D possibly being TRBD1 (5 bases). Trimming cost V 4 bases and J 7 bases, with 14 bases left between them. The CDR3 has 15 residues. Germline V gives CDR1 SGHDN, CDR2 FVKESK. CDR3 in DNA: TGTGCCAGCAGCCTATCAGGGTTGGGGAATTCACCCCTCCACTTT. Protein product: CASSLSGLGNSPLHF. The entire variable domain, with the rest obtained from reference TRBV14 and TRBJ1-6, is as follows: EAGVTQFPSHSVIEKGQTVTLRCDPISGHDNLYWYRRVMGKEIKFLLHFVKESKQDESGMPNNRFLAERTGGTYSTLKVQPAELEDSGVYFCASSLSGLGNSPLHFGNGTRLTVT.